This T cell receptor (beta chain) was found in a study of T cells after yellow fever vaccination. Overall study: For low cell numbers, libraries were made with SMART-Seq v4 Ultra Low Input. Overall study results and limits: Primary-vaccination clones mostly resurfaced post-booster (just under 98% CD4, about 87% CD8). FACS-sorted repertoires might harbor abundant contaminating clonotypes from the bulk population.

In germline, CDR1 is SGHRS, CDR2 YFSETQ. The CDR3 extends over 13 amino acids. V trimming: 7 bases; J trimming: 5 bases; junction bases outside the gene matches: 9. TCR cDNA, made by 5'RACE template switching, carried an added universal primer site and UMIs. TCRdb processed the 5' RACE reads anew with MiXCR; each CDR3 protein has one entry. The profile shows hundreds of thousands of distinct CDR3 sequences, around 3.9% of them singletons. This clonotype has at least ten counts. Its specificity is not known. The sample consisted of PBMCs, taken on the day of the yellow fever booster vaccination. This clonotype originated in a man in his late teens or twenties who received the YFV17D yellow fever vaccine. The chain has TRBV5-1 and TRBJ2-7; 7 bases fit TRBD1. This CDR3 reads CASGNRGYDEQYF. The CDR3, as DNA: TGCGCCAGCGGCAACAGGGGTTACGACGAGCAGTACTTC.